This passage covers 11 T cell receptor beta chains from one sample sequenced in a study of blood T cell repertoires in COVID-19. Using immunoSEQ multiplex PCR, the repertoire was profiled, and TCRdb retains in-frame clones only, with some absent. The sample has approximately 110,000 clones, about 84% seen once. The sequenced sample consisted of peripheral blood. The receptor set was obtained from a middle-aged man with acute or convalescent COVID-19.

The V call is TRBV27, the J call TRBJ1-2; D ambiguous. V was shortened by 2 bases and J by 2 bases, with 12 bases between the two germline ends. The germline V gene encodes CDR1 MNHEY and CDR2 SMNVEV (reference sequence). The CDR3 covers 15 residues. CDR3 DNA sequence: TGTGCCAGCAGTTTAGATTCCGGCAGGAACTATGGCTACACCTTC. It translates to CASSLDSGRNYGYTF.

The chain combines TRBV4-1 with TRBJ2-3; 10 bases are a match to TRBD2. The J segment lost 8 bases and the V segment lost 3 bases, leaving 11 bases of the junction unmatched. Germline V gene sequence: CDR1 MGHRA, CDR2 YSYEKL. The CDR3 spans 16 residues. DNA of the CDR3: TGCGCCAGCAGCCACCCAAGCGGGGGGGCCTCTAGTACGCAGTATTTT. This translates into CASSHPSGGASSTQYF.

This clone was picked up one time. This chain connects TRBV5-1 to TRBJ2-3, with 7 bases that match TRBD1. V lost 4 bases and J lost 1; bases outside the gene matches: 3. The CDR3 contains 14 residues. The germline gives CDR1 SGHRS, CDR2 YFSETQ. The CDR3 bases are TGCGCCAGCAGCACAGGACAGGGCACAGATACGCAGTATTTT. This codes for CASSTGQGTDTQYF.

The table lists this clone with a count of one. The chain recombines TRBV4-1 with TRBJ2-1; 9 bases match TRBD2. Per the germline V gene, CDR1 is MGHRA and CDR2 is YSYEKL. With 5 bases clipped from V and 5 bases from J, the junction kept 7 bases outside the gene matches. This CDR3 has 15 residues. The CDR3 protein is CASSSWTSANNEQFF. In DNA form, the CDR3 reads TGCGCCAGCAGCTCTTGGACTAGCGCTAACAATGAGCAGTTCTTC.

The chain combines TRBV5-1 with TRBJ2-3; D possibly corresponds to TRBD2 (6 bases). Germline lookup yields CDR1 SGHRS and CDR2 YFSETQ. Trimming cost V 4 bases and J 1 base, with 10 bases left between them. The CDR3 spans 14 residues. CDR3 DNA: TGCGCCAGCAGCGACGGGGGTCGCACAGATACGCAGTATTTT. This encodes CASSDGGRTDTQYF.

The chain has TRBV9 and TRBJ2-3; tentatively, D is TRBD2 (6 bases). The CDR3 is made up of 14 amino acids. Trimming stripped 0 bases from V and 5 bases from J, with 10 bases between. Germline lookup yields CDR1 SGDLS and CDR2 YYNGEE. CDR3 coding DNA: TGTGCCAGCAGCGTAGGCGGGGCGCAAGATACGCAGTATTTT. This translates into CASSVGGAQDTQYF.

This clone was picked up a small number of times. V is TRBV27 and J is TRBJ1-6; D is unresolved. The germline gives CDR1 MNHEY, CDR2 SMNVEV (reference sequence). The CDR3 spans 14 residues. The ends were cut back, 5 bases at V and 3 bases at J, with 8 bases in the middle. The CDR3 loop is CASSLESYNSPLHF. DNA of the CDR3: TGTGCCAGCAGTCTAGAAAGCTATAATTCACCCCTCCACTTT.

The chain joins TRBV4-2 to TRBJ1-2; possibly TRBD1 for D (6 bases). This CDR3 region has 16 residues. Germline CDR1 and CDR2: LGHNA and YNFKEQ. Trimming shortened V by 0 bases and J by 5 bases, and 16 bases separated the two germline ends. CDR3 bases: TGTGCCAGCAGCCAAGACTATACAGGGCCCGCTTATGGCTACACCTTC. It encodes CASSQDYTGPAYGYTF.

V usage is TRBV19 and J usage is TRBJ1-4; 12 nucleotides align to TRBD1. V dropped 6 bases and J dropped 8; count of bases not matched to a gene: 1. CDR1 is LNHDA, CDR2 SQIVND, per germline (reference sequence). The CDR3 has 13 residues. CDR3 in DNA: TGTGCCAGTAGAGGGACAGGGGGCGAAAAACTGTTTTTT. This sequence encodes CASRGTGGEKLFF.

V usage is TRBV11-2 and J usage is TRBJ2-5; TRBD2 aligns across 9 bases. The germline V gene has CDR1 SGHAT and CDR2 FQNNGV. The CDR3 is 16 amino acids. V was clipped by 2 bases and J by 2 bases; unmatched bases: 6. CDR3: CASSLRIAGAQETQYF. The CDR3 DNA reads as TGTGCCAGCAGCTTACGGATAGCGGGAGCACAAGAGACCCAGTACTTC.

This chain links TRBV19 with TRBJ1-5; 7 nucleotides agree with TRBD1. Germline-derived CDR1 and CDR2 are LNHDA and SQIVND (reference sequence). The CDR3 loop spans 16 amino acids. V was clipped by 5 bases and J by 0 bases; unmatched bases: 7. The CDR3 is CASSENRGYSNQPQHF. As DNA, the CDR3 is TGTGCCAGTAGTGAAAACAGGGGCTATAGCAATCAGCCCCAGCATTTT. The whole variable domain, remainder taken from reference TRBV19 and TRBJ1-5, is DGGITQSPKYLFRKEGQNVTLSCEQNLNHDAMYWYRQDPGQGLRLIYYSQIVNDFQKGDIAEGYSVSREKKESFPLTVTSAQKNPTAFYLCASSENRGYSNQPQHFGDGTRLSIL.